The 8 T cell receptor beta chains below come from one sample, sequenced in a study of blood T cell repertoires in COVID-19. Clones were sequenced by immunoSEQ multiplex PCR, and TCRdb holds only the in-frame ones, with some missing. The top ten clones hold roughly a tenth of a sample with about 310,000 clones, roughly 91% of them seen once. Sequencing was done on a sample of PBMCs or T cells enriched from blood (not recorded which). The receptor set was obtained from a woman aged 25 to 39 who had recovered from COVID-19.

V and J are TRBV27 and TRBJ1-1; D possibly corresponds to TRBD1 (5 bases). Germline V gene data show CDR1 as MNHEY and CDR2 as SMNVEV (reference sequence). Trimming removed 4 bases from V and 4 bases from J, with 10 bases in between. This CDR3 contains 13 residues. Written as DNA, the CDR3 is TGTGCCAGCAGTTCCGCAGGGCGCACTGAAGCTTTCTTT. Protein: CASSSAGRTEAFF.

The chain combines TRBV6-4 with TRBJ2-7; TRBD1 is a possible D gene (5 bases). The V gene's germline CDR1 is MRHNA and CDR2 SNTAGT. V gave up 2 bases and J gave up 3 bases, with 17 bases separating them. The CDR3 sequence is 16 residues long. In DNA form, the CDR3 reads TGTGCCAGCAGTGACCTCGGTGGGGCAGCCATCTACGAGCAGTACTTC. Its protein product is CASSDLGGAAIYEQYF.

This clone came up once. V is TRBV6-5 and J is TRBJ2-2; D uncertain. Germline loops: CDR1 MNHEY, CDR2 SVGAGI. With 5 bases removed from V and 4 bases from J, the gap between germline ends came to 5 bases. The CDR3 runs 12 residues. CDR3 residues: CASSPGTGELFF. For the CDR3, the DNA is TGTGCCAGCAGTCCGGGCACCGGGGAGCTGTTTTTT.

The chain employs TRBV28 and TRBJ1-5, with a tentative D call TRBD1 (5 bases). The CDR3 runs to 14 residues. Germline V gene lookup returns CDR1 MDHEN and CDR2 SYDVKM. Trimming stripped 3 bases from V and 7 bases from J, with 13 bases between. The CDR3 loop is CASSFRGRRQPQHF. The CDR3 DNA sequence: TGTGCCAGCAGTTTTCGGGGGAGAAGACAGCCCCAGCATTTT.

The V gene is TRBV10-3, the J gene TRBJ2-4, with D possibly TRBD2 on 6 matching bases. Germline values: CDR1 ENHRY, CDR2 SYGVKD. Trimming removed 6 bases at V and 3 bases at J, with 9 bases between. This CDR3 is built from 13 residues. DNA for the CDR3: TGTGCCATCAGGGCCGGGAGCAAAAACATTCAGTACTTC. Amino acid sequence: CAIRAGSKNIQYF.

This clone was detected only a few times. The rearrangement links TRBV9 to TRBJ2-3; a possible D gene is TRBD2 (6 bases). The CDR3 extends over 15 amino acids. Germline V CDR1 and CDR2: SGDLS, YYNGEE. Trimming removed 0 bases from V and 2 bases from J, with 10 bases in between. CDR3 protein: CASSVAAGYTDTQYF. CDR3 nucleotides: TGTGCCAGCAGCGTAGCTGCGGGGTACACAGATACGCAGTATTTT.

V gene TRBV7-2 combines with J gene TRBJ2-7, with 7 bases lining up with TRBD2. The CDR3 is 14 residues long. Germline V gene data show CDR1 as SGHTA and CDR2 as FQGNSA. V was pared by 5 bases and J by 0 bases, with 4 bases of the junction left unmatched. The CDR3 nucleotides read TGTGCCAGCAGCCCACTAGCGAGCTCCTACGAGCAGTACTTC. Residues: CASSPLASSYEQYF.

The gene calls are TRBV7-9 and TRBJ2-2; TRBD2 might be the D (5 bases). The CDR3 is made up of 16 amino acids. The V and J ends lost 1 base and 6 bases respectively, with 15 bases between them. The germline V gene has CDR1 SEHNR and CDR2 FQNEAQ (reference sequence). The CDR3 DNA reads TGTGCCAGCAGCTTAGTGCGTCGTGAGGGCCCCGGGGAGCTGTTTTTT. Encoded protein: CASSLVRREGPGELFF.